The rows below give T cell receptor beta chains drawn from one sample of a study of T cells in Graves' hyperthyroidism and ophthalmopathy. TCRdb used MiXCR to reprocess the multiplex PCR reads, holding one entry per CDR3 protein. The sample lists around 300,000 distinct CDR3 sequences, roughly 15% seen once, with around 30% in the top ten. Material: blood. All receptors come from a woman aged 50 to 65 with Graves' hyperthyroidism that later progressed to Graves' ophthalmopathy. Each CDR3 is given with its conserved first and last residue. A D gene is named only where the DNA matches it firmly. The size of a clone is reported for some rows only, either as once, few or many, or as a class for expanded clones.

cdr3_aa: CASSVGDGVYEQYF
cdr3_nt: TGTGCCAGCAGCGTAGGGGACGGCGTCTACGAGCAGTACTTC
cdr3_length: 14
d_call: -
j_call: TRBJ2-7
v_call: TRBV9
clone_size: -

cdr3_aa: CASSSIPRFGGTGELFF
cdr3_nt: TGTGCCAGCAGCTCCATTCCTCGCTTTGGGGGCACCGGGGAGCTGTTTTTT
cdr3_length: 17
d_call: -
j_call: TRBJ2-2
v_call: TRBV11-1
clone_size: many

cdr3_aa: CASSMEGISPLHF
cdr3_nt: TGTGCCAGTAGTATGGAGGGGATCTCACCCCTCCACTTT
cdr3_length: 13
d_call: -
j_call: TRBJ1-6
v_call: TRBV19
clone_size: few

cdr3_aa: CASRADRADTQYF
cdr3_nt: TGTGCCAGCCGGGCGGACAGGGCAGATACGCAGTATTTT
cdr3_length: 13
d_call: TRBD1
j_call: TRBJ2-3
v_call: TRBV18
clone_size: few

cdr3_aa: CASSSPLGGGSGSWTDTQYF
cdr3_nt: TGTGCCAGCAGCTCACCGCTGGGGGGGGGGAGCGGGAGTTGGACAGATACGCAGTATTTT
cdr3_length: 20
d_call: TRBD2
j_call: TRBJ2-3
v_call: TRBV7-2
clone_size: many

cdr3_aa: CASSLDQGSTGELFF
cdr3_nt: TGCGCCAGCAGCTTGGACCAGGGGAGCACCGGGGAGCTGTTTTTT
cdr3_length: 15
d_call: -
j_call: TRBJ2-2
v_call: TRBV5-1
clone_size: -

cdr3_aa: CASQLAGAEQYF
cdr3_nt: TGTGCCAGCCAACTAGCGGGAGCCGAGCAGTACTTC
cdr3_length: 12
d_call: TRBD2
j_call: TRBJ2-7
v_call: TRBV12-3/TRBV12-4
clone_size: -

cdr3_aa: CASSIDPAGELFF
cdr3_nt: TGTGCCAGTAGTATAGATCCAGCCGGGGAGCTGTTTTTT
cdr3_length: 13
d_call: -
j_call: TRBJ2-2
v_call: TRBV19
clone_size: few

cdr3_aa: CASSERGGTGLGYTF
cdr3_nt: TGTGCCAGCAGTGAAAGGGGGGGGACAGGGTTAGGCTACACCTTC
cdr3_length: 15
d_call: TRBD1
j_call: TRBJ1-2
v_call: TRBV6-1
clone_size: few

cdr3_aa: CASSLWYGPQPQHF
cdr3_nt: TGTGCCAGCAGTTTATGGTACGGACCTCAGCCCCAGCATTTT
cdr3_length: 14
d_call: -
j_call: TRBJ1-5
v_call: TRBV27
clone_size: many

cdr3_aa: CASSQRQGLRSQDTQYF
cdr3_nt: TGCGCCAGCAGCCAGCGACAGGGGTTGAGGTCACAAGATACGCAGTATTTT
cdr3_length: 17
d_call: TRBD1
j_call: TRBJ2-3
v_call: TRBV4-1
clone_size: many

cdr3_aa: CAMGQGNTEAFF
cdr3_nt: TGTGCCATGGGACAGGGGAACACTGAAGCTTTCTTT
cdr3_length: 12
d_call: TRBD1
j_call: TRBJ1-1
v_call: TRBV10-3
clone_size: many

cdr3_aa: CASSPRAGERRNEQYF
cdr3_nt: TGTGCCAGCAGTCCTCGAGCGGGAGAAAGGAGAAACGAGCAGTACTTC
cdr3_length: 16
d_call: TRBD2
j_call: TRBJ2-7
v_call: TRBV28
clone_size: many

cdr3_aa: CASRKSWDRDRAHETQYF
cdr3_nt: TGTGCCAGCCGTAAGAGCTGGGACCGGGACAGGGCGCATGAGACCCAGTACTTC
cdr3_length: 18
d_call: TRBD1
j_call: TRBJ2-5
v_call: TRBV6-1
clone_size: -

cdr3_aa: CASSLYSRDSNYNEQFF
cdr3_nt: TGTGCCAGCAGCTTATACAGCCGGGACTCCAACTACAATGAGCAGTTCTTC
cdr3_length: 17
d_call: -
j_call: TRBJ2-1
v_call: TRBV7-6
clone_size: many

cdr3_aa: CASRAARGNTDTQYF
cdr3_nt: TGTGCCAGCAGGGCCGCCCGAGGGAACACAGATACGCAGTATTTT
cdr3_length: 15
d_call: -
j_call: TRBJ2-3
v_call: TRBV9
clone_size: many

cdr3_aa: CASSLGTGGQEQYF
cdr3_nt: TGTGCCAGCAGTTTAGGCACAGGTGGCCAGGAGCAGTACTTC
cdr3_length: 14
d_call: -
j_call: TRBJ2-7
v_call: TRBV28
clone_size: -

cdr3_aa: CAISLDRRNENLFF
cdr3_nt: TGTGCCATCAGTTTAGACAGGAGGAATGAAAACCTGTTTTTT
cdr3_length: 14
d_call: -
j_call: TRBJ1-4
v_call: TRBV10-3
clone_size: -

cdr3_aa: CASSRFGQGDYGYTF
cdr3_nt: TGTGCCAGCAGCCGTTTTGGGCAGGGTGACTATGGCTACACCTTC
cdr3_length: 15
d_call: -
j_call: TRBJ1-2
v_call: TRBV7-9
clone_size: few

cdr3_aa: CASSLDFSSYEQYF
cdr3_nt: TGTGCCAGCAGCCTGGACTTTTCATCCTACGAGCAGTACTTC
cdr3_length: 14
d_call: -
j_call: TRBJ2-7
v_call: TRBV3-1
clone_size: many